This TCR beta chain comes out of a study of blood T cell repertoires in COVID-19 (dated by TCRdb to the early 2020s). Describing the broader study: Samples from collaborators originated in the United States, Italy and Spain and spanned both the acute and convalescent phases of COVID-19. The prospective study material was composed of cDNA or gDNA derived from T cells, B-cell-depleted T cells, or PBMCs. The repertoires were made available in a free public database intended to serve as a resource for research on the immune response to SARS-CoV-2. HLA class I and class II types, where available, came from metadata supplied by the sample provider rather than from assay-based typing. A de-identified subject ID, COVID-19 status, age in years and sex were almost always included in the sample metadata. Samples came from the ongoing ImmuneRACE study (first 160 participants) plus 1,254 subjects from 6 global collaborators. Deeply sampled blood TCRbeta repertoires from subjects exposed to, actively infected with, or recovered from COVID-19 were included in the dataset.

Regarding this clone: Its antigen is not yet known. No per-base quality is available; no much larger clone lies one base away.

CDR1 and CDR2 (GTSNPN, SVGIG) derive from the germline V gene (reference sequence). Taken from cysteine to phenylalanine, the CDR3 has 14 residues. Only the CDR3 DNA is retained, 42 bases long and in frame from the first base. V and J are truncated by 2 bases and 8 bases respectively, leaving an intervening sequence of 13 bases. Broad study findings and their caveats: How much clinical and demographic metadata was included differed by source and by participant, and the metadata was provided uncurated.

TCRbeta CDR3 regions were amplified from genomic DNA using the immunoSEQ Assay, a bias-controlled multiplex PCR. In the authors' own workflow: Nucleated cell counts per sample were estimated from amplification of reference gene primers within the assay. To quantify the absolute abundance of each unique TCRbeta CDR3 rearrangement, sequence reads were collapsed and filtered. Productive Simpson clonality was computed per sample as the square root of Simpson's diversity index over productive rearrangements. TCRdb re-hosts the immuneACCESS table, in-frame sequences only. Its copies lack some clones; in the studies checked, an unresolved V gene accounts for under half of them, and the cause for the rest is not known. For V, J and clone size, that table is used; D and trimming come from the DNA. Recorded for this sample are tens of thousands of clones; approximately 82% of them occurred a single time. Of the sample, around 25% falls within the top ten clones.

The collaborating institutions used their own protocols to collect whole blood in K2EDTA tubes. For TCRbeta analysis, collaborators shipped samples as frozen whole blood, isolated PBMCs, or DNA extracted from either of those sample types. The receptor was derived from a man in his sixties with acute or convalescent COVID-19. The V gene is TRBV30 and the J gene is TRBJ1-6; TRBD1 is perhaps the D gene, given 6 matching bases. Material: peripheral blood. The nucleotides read TGTGCCTGGAGTCTACAGGGTTTTGATTCACCCCTCCACTTT. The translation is CAWSLQGFDSPLHF.